One and the same sample provided the 21 T cell receptor beta chains below, sequenced in a study of cytomegalovirus exposure and HLA in healthy donors. The PCR contained 60 Vbeta and 13 Jbeta primers. Using immunoSEQ multiplex PCR, the repertoire was profiled, and TCRdb retains in-frame clones only, with some absent. The sample consists of some 150,000 clones, roughly 87% of them appearing once. Sequencing was carried out using PBMCs. The receptor set was obtained from a young man in good health and CMV-seropositive.

The J gene is TRBJ2-5, the V gene TRBV7-9, with TRBD2 as a possible D gene (6 bases). Germline V gene data show CDR1 as SEHNR and CDR2 as FQNEAQ (reference sequence). The length of the CDR3 is 13 residues. Trimming left V 5 bases short and J 4 bases short, with 11 bases between. As DNA, the CDR3 is TGTGCCAGCAGCCTAAGACTAGGAGAGACCCAGTACTTC. The encoded protein is CASSLRLGETQYF.

The chain recombines TRBV9 with TRBJ2-7; TRBD2 might be the D (6 bases). This CDR3 has 14 residues. Germline CDR1 and CDR2: SGDLS and YYNGEE. V was shortened by 3 bases and J by 1 base, with 11 bases between the two germline ends. This chain's CDR3 is CASSDGLKSYEQYF. The CDR3 DNA reads as TGTGCCAGCAGCGACGGACTAAAATCCTACGAGCAGTACTTC.

The V and J genes are TRBV19 and TRBJ1-5; D perhaps matches TRBD1 (6 bases). There are 15 residues in the CDR3. CDR1 and CDR2 from the germline V gene are LNHDA and SQIVND (reference sequence). V was clipped by 2 bases and J by 2 bases, with 10 bases between them. The CDR3 loop is CASSILRGGNQPQHF. CDR3 sequence (DNA): TGTGCCAGTAGTATACTCAGGGGAGGCAATCAGCCCCAGCATTTT. Full variable domain (remainder filled in from reference TRBV19 and TRBJ1-5): DGGITQSPKYLFRKEGQNVTLSCEQNLNHDAMYWYRQDPGQGLRLIYYSQIVNDFQKGDIAEGYSVSREKKESFPLTVTSAQKNPTAFYLCASSILRGGNQPQHFGDGTRLSIL.

This clone was recorded only once. The genes are TRBV5-1 and TRBJ2-7; 7 bases agree with TRBD1. Germline CDR1 reads SGHRS; CDR2 reads YFSETQ. V lost 2 bases, J lost 5 bases, and 1 base stayed unmatched. The CDR3 consists of 12 residues. The CDR3 DNA follows: TGCGCCAGCAGCTTAACAGGGGACGAGCAGTACTTC. This codes for CASSLTGDEQYF.

This clone occurred a few times. This sequence joins TRBV15 and TRBJ1-5; no clear D gene. With 0 bases removed from V and 1 base from J, the gap between germline ends came to 10 bases. The CDR3 has 16 amino acids. Germline CDR1 is LNHNV and CDR2 is YYDKDF (reference sequence). The CDR3 coding sequence is TGTGCCACCAGCAGAGATACACGCAGGAGCAATCAGCCCCAGCATTTT. Translation: CATSRDTRRSNQPQHF. Complete variable domain (other parts from reference TRBV15 and TRBJ1-5): DAMVIQNPRYQVTQFGKPVTLSCSQTLNHNVMYWYQQKSSQAPKLLFHYYDKDFNNEADTPDNFQSRRPNTSFCFLDIRSPGLGDTAMYLCATSRDTRRSNQPQHFGDGTRLSIL.

V gene TRBV9 combines with J gene TRBJ2-7, with 15 bases lining up with TRBD2. Trimming took 4 bases from V and 6 from J; bases not matched to a gene: 11. This CDR3 has 17 amino acids. The germline gives CDR1 SGDLS, CDR2 YYNGEE. The CDR3 bases are TGTGCCAGCAGCCCGGGACTAGCGGGGGGCCCTCGGGGCGAGCAGTACTTC. This encodes CASSPGLAGGPRGEQYF.

Only one count was recorded for this clone. Other DNA sequences within the sample encode an identical CDR3. The chain is built from TRBV28 and TRBJ2-7; no clear D gene. Trimming stripped 5 bases from V and 3 bases from J, with 2 bases between. CDR1 and CDR2 from the germline V gene are MDHEN and SYDVKM. The CDR3 consists of 10 residues. The DNA for the CDR3 is TGTGCCAGCAGTCACTACGAGCAGTACTTC. As protein: CASSHYEQYF. The full variable domain, rest sourced from reference TRBV28 and TRBJ2-7, is DVKVTQSSRYLVKRTGEKVFLECVQDMDHENMFWYRQDPGLGLRLIYFSYDVKMKEKGDIPEGYSVSREKKERFSLILESASTNQTSMYLCASSHYEQYFGPGTRLTVT.

The V gene is TRBV19, the J gene TRBJ1-2; D not certain. Trimming removed 8 bases at V and 8 bases at J, with 9 bases between. The germline gives CDR1 LNHDA, CDR2 SQIVND (reference sequence). The CDR3 totals 10 residues. The CDR3 nucleotides read TGTGCCAGTGGTCCGGGGGGCTACACCTTC. Its translation: CASGPGGYTF.

This chain links TRBV19 with TRBJ2-7, with 8 nucleotides matching TRBD1. The germline CDR1 and CDR2 sequences are LNHDA and SQIVND (reference sequence). The CDR3 has 14 amino acids. Trimming took 6 bases from V and 1 from J; bases not matched to a gene: 5. CDR3 DNA: TGTGCCAGTAGCCGAAGACAGGGGTCCTACGAGCAGTACTTC. Residues: CASSRRQGSYEQYF.

This chain links TRBV20-1 with TRBJ1-4; D is unresolved. V dropped 7 bases and J dropped 4 bases, with 7 bases sitting between them. The CDR3 totals 11 residues. Looked up from germline, CDR1 is DFQATT and CDR2 is SNEGSKA (reference sequence). The CDR3 nucleotides read TGCAGTGTCCGGGGTAATGAAAAACTGTTTTTT. Its protein product is CSVRGNEKLFF.

The chain links TRBV29-1 to TRBJ2-1; D may be TRBD1 (5 bases). CDR3 length equals 15 residues. The germline CDR1 and CDR2 sequences are SQVTM and ANQGSEA. Trimming cost V 0 bases and J 2 bases, with 11 bases left between them. The CDR3, as DNA: TGCAGCGTTGAAGATTCAGGGCCTACCTACAATGAGCAGTTCTTC. This gives the protein CSVEDSGPTYNEQFF.

The rearrangement links TRBV2 to TRBJ1-2; D is possibly TRBD1 (6 bases). This CDR3 contains 14 residues. V lost 5 bases, J lost 5 bases, and 15 bases lay in between. Germline values: CDR1 SNHLY, CDR2 FYNNEI. The CDR3 here is CASSWDNTGYGYTF. CDR3 DNA: TGTGCCAGCAGTTGGGACAACACCGGTTATGGCTACACCTTC.

The chain combines TRBV6-5 with TRBJ2-2; possible D gene TRBD2, 6 bases. The ends were cut back, 6 bases at V and 4 bases at J, with 15 bases in the middle. Looked up from germline, CDR1 is MNHEY and CDR2 is SVGAGI. The CDR3 length is 15 residues. The CDR3 spells CASRRPGGGTGELFF. DNA of the CDR3: TGTGCCAGCAGGAGACCCGGGGGAGGCACCGGGGAGCTGTTTTTT.

The chain is built from TRBV5-4 and TRBJ2-2, with 8 nucleotides matching TRBD2. The CDR3 has 16 amino acids. The germline CDR1 and CDR2 sequences are SGHNT and YYREEE (reference sequence). Unmatched junction bases numbered 2, after V lost 0 bases and J lost 1 base. The CDR3 nucleotides read TGTGCCAGCAGCTTGGCTAGCGGGCGGAACACCGGGGAGCTGTTTTTT. Its protein product is CASSLASGRNTGELFF. The whole variable domain, remainder taken from reference TRBV5-4 and TRBJ2-2, is ETGVTQSPTHLIKTRGQQVTLRCSSQSGHNTVSWYQQALGQGPQFIFQYYREEENGRGNFPPRFSGLQFPNYSSELNVNALELDDSALYLCASSLASGRNTGELFFGEGSRLTVL.

This chain links TRBV27 with TRBJ2-2; 9 bases are shared with TRBD1. The germline gives CDR1 MNHEY, CDR2 SMNVEV (reference sequence). With V trimmed by 0 bases and J by 3 bases, 2 bases remained unmatched. The CDR3 spans 16 residues. The CDR3 DNA reads as TGTGCCAGCAGTTTATCGGGGACAGGGTACACCGGGGAGCTGTTTTTT. As protein: CASSLSGTGYTGELFF.

This clone was seen only a few times. This rearrangement joins TRBV28 to TRBJ1-5, with D perhaps TRBD1 (5 bases). There are 15 residues in the CDR3. Germline CDR1 and CDR2: MDHEN and SYDVKM. V shed 2 bases and J shed 3 bases, with 11 bases lying between them. CDR3 sequence (DNA): TGTGCCAGCAGTTTAGCCGGGACTGACAATCAGCCCCAGCATTTT. Its translation is CASSLAGTDNQPQHF.

CDR3 sequence reads: CASSWDRGSGYTF. The CDR3 DNA follows: TGTGCCAGCAGCTGGGACAGGGGGAGTGGCTACACCTTC. V usage is TRBV5-6 and J usage is TRBJ1-2; 11 nucleotides align to TRBD1. Germline trimming cut 3 bases from V and 7 bases from J; bases unmatched to any gene: 2. Germline CDR1 SGHDT, CDR2 YYEEEE. This CDR3 comprises 13 residues.

This clone was seen a few times. The chain combines TRBV6-5 with TRBJ1-5, with D perhaps matching TRBD1 (6 bases). Germline-derived CDR1 and CDR2 are MNHEY and SVGAGI. The ends were cut back, 6 bases at V and 7 bases at J, with 13 bases in the middle. The CDR3 has 13 amino acids. CDR3 DNA: TGTGCCAGCAGGAAGAACAGGGAACAGCCCCAGCATTTT. This translates into CASRKNREQPQHF.

This chain connects TRBV28 to TRBJ2-7, with 12 bases identical to TRBD2. The germline V gene has CDR1 MDHEN and CDR2 SYDVKM. The junction had 12 bases not matched to a gene; V was cut back by 5 bases and J by 4 bases. The CDR3 is 17 residues long. CDR3 in DNA: TGTGCCAGCAGTCCATGGAGGCTAGCGGGAGGGCCTTACGAGCAGTACTTC. Residues: CASSPWRLAGGPYEQYF. The entire variable domain, with the rest obtained from reference TRBV28 and TRBJ2-7, is as follows: DVKVTQSSRYLVKRTGEKVFLECVQDMDHENMFWYRQDPGLGLRLIYFSYDVKMKEKGDIPEGYSVSREKKERFSLILESASTNQTSMYLCASSPWRLAGGPYEQYFGPGTRLTVT.

The V call is TRBV19, the J call TRBJ2-7; a possible D gene is TRBD2 (8 bases). This CDR3 region has 15 residues. The V gene's germline CDR1 is LNHDA and CDR2 SQIVND (reference sequence). V lost 6 bases to trimming and J lost 6 bases, with 21 bases between them. The chain's CDR3 is CASSPGRGRLVEQYF. The CDR3 DNA reads as TGTGCCAGTAGCCCCGGGAGGGGGCGCCTTGTCGAGCAGTACTTC. The whole variable domain, filled in from reference TRBV19 and TRBJ2-7, reads DGGITQSPKYLFRKEGQNVTLSCEQNLNHDAMYWYRQDPGQGLRLIYYSQIVNDFQKGDIAEGYSVSREKKESFPLTVTSAQKNPTAFYLCASSPGRGRLVEQYFGPGTRLTVT.

The gene calls are TRBV28 and TRBJ1-1; D is unresolved. Trimming cost V 8 bases and J 0 bases, with 13 bases left between them. The CDR3 consists of 14 residues. Germline CDR1 and CDR2: MDHEN and SYDVKM. CDR3 sequence reads: CASRRVKMNTEAFF. The CDR3 bases are TGTGCCAGCCGTCGGGTAAAGATGAACACTGAAGCTTTCTTT.